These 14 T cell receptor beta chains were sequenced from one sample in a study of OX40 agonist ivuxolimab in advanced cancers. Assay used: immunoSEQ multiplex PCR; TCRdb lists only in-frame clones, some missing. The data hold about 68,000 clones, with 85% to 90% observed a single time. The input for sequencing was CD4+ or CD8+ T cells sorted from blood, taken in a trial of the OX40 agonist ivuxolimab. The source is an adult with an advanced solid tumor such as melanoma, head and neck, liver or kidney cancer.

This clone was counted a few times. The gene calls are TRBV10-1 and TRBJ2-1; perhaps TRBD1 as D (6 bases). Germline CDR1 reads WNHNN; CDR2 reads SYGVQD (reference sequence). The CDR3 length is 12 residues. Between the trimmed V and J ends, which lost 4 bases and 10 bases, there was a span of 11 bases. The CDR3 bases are TGCGCCAGCAGTGTCCCCAGGGGAGAGCAGTTCTTC. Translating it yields CASSVPRGEQFF.

The CDR3, as DNA: TGTGCCAGCAGCCAAGACAGGCAGTCCCTCTATGGCTACACCTTC. This sequence encodes CASSQDRQSLYGYTF. The V gene is TRBV16, the J gene TRBJ1-2; the D gene is possibly TRBD1 (6 bases). Germline V gene data show CDR1 as KGHSY and CDR2 as FQNENV. The CDR3 extends over 15 amino acids. Trimming removed 2 bases at V and 4 bases at J, with 14 bases between.

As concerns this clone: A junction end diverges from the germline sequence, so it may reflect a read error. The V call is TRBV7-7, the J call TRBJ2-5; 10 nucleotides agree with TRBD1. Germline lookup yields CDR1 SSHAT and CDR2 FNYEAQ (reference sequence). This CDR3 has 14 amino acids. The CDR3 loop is CASSFGTGEETQYF. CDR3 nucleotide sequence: TGTGCTAGCAGCTTCGGGACAGGGGAGGAGACCCAGTACTTC. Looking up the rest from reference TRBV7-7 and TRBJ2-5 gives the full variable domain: GAGVSQSPRYKVTKRGQDVTLRCDPISSHATLYWYQQALGQGPEFLTYFNYEAQPDKSGLPSDRFSAERPEGSISTLTIQRTEQRDSAMYRCASSFGTGEETQYFGPGTRLLVL.

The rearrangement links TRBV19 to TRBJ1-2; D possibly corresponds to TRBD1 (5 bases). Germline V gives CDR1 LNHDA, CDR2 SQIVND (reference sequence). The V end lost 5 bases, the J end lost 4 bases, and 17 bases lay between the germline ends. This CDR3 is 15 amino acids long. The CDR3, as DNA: TGTGCCAGTAGTTCTTCCCCGGGGGTCGGCTATGGCTACACCTTC. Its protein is CASSSSPGVGYGYTF.

CDR3 nucleotide sequence: TGTGCCAGCAGCTTGGAGGGCTACGAGCAGTACTTC. Its protein is CASSLEGYEQYF. V and J are TRBV5-5 and TRBJ2-7; D is undetermined. The CDR3 loop spans 12 amino acids. The ends were cut back, 0 bases at V and 3 bases at J, with 4 bases in the middle. CDR1 is SGHKS, CDR2 YYEKEE, per germline (reference sequence).

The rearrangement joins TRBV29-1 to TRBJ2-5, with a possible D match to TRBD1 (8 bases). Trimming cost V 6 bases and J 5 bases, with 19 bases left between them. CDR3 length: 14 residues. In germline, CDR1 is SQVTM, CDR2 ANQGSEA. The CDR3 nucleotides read TGCAGCGTCGACGAAACAGGGGGAGGGGAGACCCAGTACTTC. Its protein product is CSVDETGGGETQYF.

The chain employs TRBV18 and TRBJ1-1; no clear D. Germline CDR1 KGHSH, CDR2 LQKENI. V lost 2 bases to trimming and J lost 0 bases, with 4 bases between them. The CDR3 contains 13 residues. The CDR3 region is CASSPGLNTEAFF. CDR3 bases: TGTGCCAGCTCACCAGGGTTGAACACTGAAGCTTTCTTT.

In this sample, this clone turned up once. This CDR3 is CASSNPKFSRTGDSGNTIYF. The CDR3 DNA sequence: TGTGCCAGCAGCAATCCCAAATTCTCCCGGACAGGGGACTCTGGAAACACCATATATTTT. The chain carries TRBV21-1 and TRBJ1-3; the table calls TRBD1, which could not be checked here. TRBV21-1 is flagged as a pseudogene. There are 20 residues in the CDR3.

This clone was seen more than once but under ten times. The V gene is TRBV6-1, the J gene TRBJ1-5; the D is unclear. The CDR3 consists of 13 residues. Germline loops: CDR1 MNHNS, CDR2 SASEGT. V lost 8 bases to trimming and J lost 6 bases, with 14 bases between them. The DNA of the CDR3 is TGTGCCAGCCAGCGGGATCTGGGTCAGCCCCAGCATTTT. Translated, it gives CASQRDLGQPQHF.

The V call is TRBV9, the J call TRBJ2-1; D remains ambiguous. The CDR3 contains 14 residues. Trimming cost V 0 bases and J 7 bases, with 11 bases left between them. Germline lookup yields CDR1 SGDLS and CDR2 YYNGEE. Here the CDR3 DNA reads TGTGCCAGCAGCGTAGCTACAAGGTTGAATGAGCAGTTCTTC. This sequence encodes CASSVATRLNEQFF. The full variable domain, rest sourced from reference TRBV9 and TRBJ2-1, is DSGVTQTPKHLITATGQRVTLRCSPRSGDLSVYWYQQSLDQGLQFLIQYYNGEERAKGNILERFSAQQFPDLHSELNLSSLELGDSALYFCASSVATRLNEQFFGPGTRLTVL.

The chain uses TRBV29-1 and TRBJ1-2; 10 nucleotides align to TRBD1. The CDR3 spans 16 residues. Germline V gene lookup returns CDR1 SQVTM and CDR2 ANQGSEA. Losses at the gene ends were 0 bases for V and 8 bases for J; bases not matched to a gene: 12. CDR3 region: CSVEDRDRGFVRGYTF. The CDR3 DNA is TGCAGCGTTGAAGATCGGGACAGGGGTTTTGTTCGGGGCTACACCTTC.

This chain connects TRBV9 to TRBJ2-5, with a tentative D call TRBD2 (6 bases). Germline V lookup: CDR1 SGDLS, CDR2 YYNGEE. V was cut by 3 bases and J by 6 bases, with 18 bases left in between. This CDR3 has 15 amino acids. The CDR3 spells CASSAPGGGGQTQYF. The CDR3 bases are TGTGCCAGCAGCGCACCCGGGGGTGGGGGACAGACCCAGTACTTC.

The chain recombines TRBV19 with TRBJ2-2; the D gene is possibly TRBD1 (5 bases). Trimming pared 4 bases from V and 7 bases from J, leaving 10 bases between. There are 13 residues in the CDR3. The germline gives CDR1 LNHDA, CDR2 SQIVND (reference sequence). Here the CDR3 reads CASSRTQGGELFF. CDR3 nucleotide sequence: TGTGCCAGTAGTAGGACCCAGGGCGGGGAGCTGTTTTTT.

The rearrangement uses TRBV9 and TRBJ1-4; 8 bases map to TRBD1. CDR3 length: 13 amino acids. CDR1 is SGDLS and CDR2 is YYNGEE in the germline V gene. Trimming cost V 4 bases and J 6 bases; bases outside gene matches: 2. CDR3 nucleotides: TGTGCCAGCAGCCTGACAGGGGATGAAAAACTGTTTTTT. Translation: CASSLTGDEKLFF.